There are a few counts of the clone carrying this TCR beta chain. The CDR3 is made up of 15 amino acids. Germline V gene sequence: CDR1 MDHEN, CDR2 SYDVKM. V gave up 6 bases and J gave up 1 base; unmatched junction bases: 5. These data belong to a study of cytomegalovirus exposure and HLA in healthy donors. Sequencing was performed with immunoSEQ multiplex PCR; in TCRdb, only in-frame clones are kept and a portion is missing. The sample carries 130,000 or so clones, 75% to 90% recorded once. The specimen sequenced was PBMCs. The genes are TRBV28 and TRBJ1-2; TRBD1 matches at 10 bases. The origin of this receptor is a woman in her twenties or thirties in good health and CMV-seropositive. Here the CDR3 DNA reads TGTGCCAGCAGCTCGGGGACAGGGGTTAACTATGGCTACACCTTC. Its protein product is CASSSGTGVNYGYTF.